The 3 T cell receptor beta chains below all came from one sample that was sequenced in a study of T-cell reconstitution after alpha-beta-depleted transplantation in children. Unique molecular identifiers were used in preparing the TCRbeta library. TCRdb redid the calling of the PCR reads with MiXCR, one entry per CDR3 protein. The sample yields around 270,000 distinct CDR3 sequences, around a tenth seen once. The source material was PBMCs, sampled before TCRalphabeta/CD19-depleted stem cell transplant. Receptors originate from a boy in the first two years of life with acute myeloid leukemia, due to receive a stem cell transplant.

This clonotype was found a few times. Here the CDR3 DNA reads TGTGCCACCAGTGATTTGAATAGCGGGAGTCGTAATGAGCAGTTCTTC. Amino acids: CATSDLNSGSRNEQFF. V and J are TRBV24-1 and TRBJ2-1; 9 bases map to TRBD2. CDR1 is KGHDR and CDR2 is SFDVKD in the germline V gene. V lost 0 bases, J lost 7 bases, and 6 bases stayed unmatched. This CDR3 is 16 amino acids long.

This clonotype was observed at least ten times. V usage is TRBV27 and J usage is TRBJ2-1; 10 bases are a match to TRBD2. CDR3 length: 16 amino acids. The trim removed 7 bases at V and 2 bases at J, leaving 8 bases unmatched. Germline V gene lookup returns CDR1 MNHEY and CDR2 SMNVEV (reference sequence). CDR3 sequence: CASTHSGRFTYNEQFF. CDR3 DNA sequence: TGTGCCAGCACTCATAGCGGGAGGTTCACCTACAATGAGCAGTTCTTC.

This clonotype occurred many times. This chain joins TRBV12-3 or TRBV12-4 and TRBJ2-3; D is perhaps TRBD1 (6 bases). The ends were cut back, 9 bases at V and 1 base at J, with 14 bases in the middle. The CDR3 sequence is 14 residues long. The CDR3 reads CASVQGPRTDTQYF. CDR3 DNA sequence: TGTGCCAGTGTACAGGGCCCACGCACAGATACGCAGTATTTT.